A single sample gave rise to the 13 T cell receptor beta chains below, sequenced in a study of blood T cell repertoires in COVID-19. Here immunoSEQ multiplex PCR was the method, and the copy in TCRdb shows in-frame clones only, minus some. The sample has tens of thousands of clones, more than 65% seen once; the top ten hold roughly 6.3%. The sample consisted of peripheral blood. These receptors originate from a man between 65 and 79 years old with COVID-19, enrolled during active disease.

The V gene is TRBV5-5, the J gene TRBJ2-7; possible D gene TRBD2, 5 bases. Germline V gene sequence: CDR1 SGHKS, CDR2 YYEKEE (reference sequence). This CDR3 spans 13 amino acids. Deletions cut 5 bases from V and 1 base from J, with 10 bases between. This CDR3 is CASRLASSYEQYF. The DNA for the CDR3 is TGTGCCAGCAGATTAGCGTCGTCCTACGAGCAGTACTTC.

V gene TRBV19 combines with J gene TRBJ2-3; D may be TRBD1 (6 bases). V dropped 3 bases and J dropped 0 bases, with 19 bases sitting between them. The CDR3 sequence is 18 residues long. The V gene's germline CDR1 is LNHDA and CDR2 SQIVND (reference sequence). The CDR3 nucleotides read TGTGCCAGTAGTATTCGCAGGTCCCGGCAGGGGAGCACAGATACGCAGTATTTT. Translated, it gives CASSIRRSRQGSTDTQYF. Looking up the rest from reference TRBV19 and TRBJ2-3 gives the full variable domain: DGGITQSPKYLFRKEGQNVTLSCEQNLNHDAMYWYRQDPGQGLRLIYYSQIVNDFQKGDIAEGYSVSREKKESFPLTVTSAQKNPTAFYLCASSIRRSRQGSTDTQYFGPGTRLTVL.

The chain recombines TRBV19 with TRBJ2-7; TRBD1 matches 9 bases. Germline CDR1 and CDR2: LNHDA and SQIVND (reference sequence). The junction had 10 bases not matched to a gene; V was cut back by 4 bases and J by 3 bases. The CDR3 spans 16 residues. In DNA, the CDR3 is TGTGCCAGTAGTACCACCGGGACAGGGAATTTCTACGAGCAGTACTTC. This gives the protein CASSTTGTGNFYEQYF.

This clone was recorded at least ten times. The V call is TRBV2, the J call TRBJ2-1; the D gene is possibly TRBD1 (6 bases). Per germline, CDR1 SNHLY and CDR2 FYNNEI. The CDR3 length is 14 residues. V was shortened by 3 bases and J by 4 bases, with 10 bases between the two germline ends. CDR3 sequence reads: CASSDRGWYNEQFF. In DNA, the CDR3 is TGTGCCAGCAGTGACAGGGGATGGTACAATGAGCAGTTCTTC.

J is TRBJ1-1 and V is TRBV6-5; no reliable D call. Germline V CDR1 and CDR2: MNHEY, SVGAGI. The CDR3 runs to 11 residues. With 6 bases removed from V and 1 base from J, the gap between germline ends came to 3 bases. CDR3 loop: CASRANTEAFF. The CDR3 DNA reads TGTGCCAGCAGGGCGAACACTGAAGCTTTCTTT.

This clone was observed once. The gene calls are TRBV6-5 and TRBJ2-3, with a possible D match to TRBD2 (6 bases). V dropped 6 bases and J dropped 1 base, with 14 bases sitting between them. Per germline, CDR1 MNHEY and CDR2 SVGAGI. The CDR3 is 15 amino acids. The CDR3 nucleotides read TGTGCCAGCAGCGAGCCGGGCGGGGGCACAGATACGCAGTATTTT. Its protein is CASSEPGGGTDTQYF.

About this clone: This may arise from a read error, as a much more abundant clone is one base away. The chain links TRBV6-5 to TRBJ2-5; 10 bases align to TRBD2. After removal of 6 bases from V and 1 base from J, the junction contained 2 bases not matched to a gene. From germline, CDR1 is MNHEY and CDR2 SVGAGI. The CDR3 loop spans 14 amino acids. The CDR3 here is CASSGLAAQETQYF. The CDR3 DNA is TGTGCCAGCAGCGGACTAGCGGCCCAAGAGACCCAGTACTTC.

The chain joins TRBV7-2 to TRBJ2-3; D perhaps matches TRBD1 (6 bases). The CDR3 has 15 amino acids. The V gene's germline CDR1 is SGHTA and CDR2 FQGNSA. Between the trimmed V and J ends, which lost 1 base and 5 bases, there was a span of 13 bases. The CDR3: CASSLGGQWGDTQYF. DNA of the CDR3: TGTGCCAGCAGCTTAGGAGGACAGTGGGGAGATACGCAGTATTTT.

This clone was observed once. CDR3 protein: CAWKGLAGAYQETQYF. Here the CDR3 DNA reads TGTGCCTGGAAGGGACTAGCGGGCGCGTACCAAGAGACCCAGTACTTC. The chain links TRBV30 to TRBJ2-5; TRBD2 agrees at 12 bases. V trimming: 4 bases; J trimming: 0 bases; junction bases outside the gene matches: 6. The CDR3 is made up of 16 amino acids. Germline V gives CDR1 GTSNPN, CDR2 SVGIG (reference sequence). The full variable domain, in which reference TRBV30 and TRBJ2-5 provide the parts outside the CDR3, is SQTIHQWPATLVQPVGSPLSLECTVEGTSNPNLYWYRQAAGRGLQLLFYSVGIGQISSEVPQNLSASRPQDRQFILSSKKLLLSDSGFYLCAWKGLAGAYQETQYFGPGTRLLVL.

About this clone itself: Other DNA sequences in the same sample also yield this CDR3. V and J are TRBV4-3 and TRBJ2-1; 10 bases agree with TRBD2. CDR3 size: 15 residues. The V gene's germline CDR1 is LGHNA and CDR2 YSLEER. The J segment lost 13 bases and the V segment lost 0 bases, leaving 9 bases of the junction unmatched. CDR3 protein: CASSQEALAGQTQFF. CDR3 coding DNA: TGCGCCAGCAGCCAAGAGGCACTAGCGGGGCAAACACAGTTCTTC.

The CDR3 is CASSSRWHRSGGWTYNSPLHF. The CDR3, as DNA: TGTGCCAGCAGCTCCCGGTGGCATCGAAGTGGAGGATGGACCTATAATTCACCCCTCCACTTT. The V and J genes are TRBV12-1 and TRBJ1-6. TRBV12-1 is termed a pseudogene. The CDR3 is 21 residues long.

This chain uses TRBV20-1 with TRBJ1-1, with no clear D. Germline V CDR1 and CDR2: DFQATT, SNEGSKA (reference sequence). Trimming pared 7 bases from V and 1 base from J, leaving 7 bases between. The CDR3 is 11 amino acids. As DNA, the CDR3 is TGCAGTGTGCTGCGGAACACTGAAGCTTTCTTT. Encoded protein: CSVLRNTEAFF.

The chain carries TRBV10-3 and TRBJ2-2; D not certain. V was cut by 8 bases and J by 5 bases, with 18 bases left in between. Germline lookup yields CDR1 ENHRY and CDR2 SYGVKD. The CDR3 spans 15 residues. CDR3 sequence reads: CAIRGPPAPTGELFF. Written as DNA, the CDR3 is TGTGCCATCCGAGGCCCGCCCGCGCCTACCGGGGAGCTGTTTTTT.